The rows below give T cell receptor beta chains drawn from one sample of a study of response to subunit inactivated influenza vaccine. TCRdb independently ran MiXCR on the RT-PCR reads; one entry per CDR3 protein. Of just over 300,000 distinct CDR3 sequences in the sample, about a fifth were seen once. This material consisted of PBMCs from blood, taken about 20 months after vaccination. The receptor source for this set is a man aged 50-75 years who received an inactivated influenza vaccine. The CDR3 runs from the conserved cysteine through the conserved F or W. A D gene is named only where the DNA matches it firmly. Part of the rows lack a size; the others show once, few, many or a class for expanded clones.

>-|TRBV12-3/TRBV12-4|-|TRBJ2-2
TGTGCCAGCAGTTTTTTGGGAACCGGGGAGCTGTTTTTT
CASSFLGTGELFF
>many|TRBV5-1|TRBD1|TRBJ2-3
TGCGCCAGCAGGCCGTACTCCGGGACAGCAACTAGCACAGATACGCAGTATTTT
CASRPYSGTATSTDTQYF
>many|TRBV7-9|-|TRBJ1-1
TGTGCCAGCAGCTTAGCAGGGGGTCCCATGAACACTGAAGCTTTCTTT
CASSLAGGPMNTEAFF
>-|TRBV5-1|-|TRBJ2-1
TGCGCCAGCAGCTTGAGTACGGTCGGCGGCTACAATGAGCAGTTCTTC
CASSLSTVGGYNEQFF
>-|TRBV12-3/TRBV12-4|TRBD2|TRBJ2-1
TGTGCCAGCAGTATAGCGGGAGGATCCTACAATGAGCAGTTATTC
CASSIAGGSYNEQLF
>few|TRBV7-8|-|TRBJ2-7
TGTGCCAGCAGCTTATATGCAGGCCATGACGAGCAGTACTTC
CASSLYAGHDEQYF
>many|TRBV5-1|-|TRBJ1-5
TGCGCCAGCAGCTTGGACGTCAATCAGCCCCAGCATTTT
CASSLDVNQPQHF
>-|TRBV2|-|TRBJ1-1
TGTGCCAGCAGTGATGCAAAGAACACTGAAGCTTTCTTT
CASSDAKNTEAFF
>-|TRBV12-3/TRBV12-4|-|TRBJ1-4
TGTGCCAGCAGTTCCTTATCCACAACTAATGAAAAACTGTTTTTT
CASSSLSTTNEKLFF
>-|TRBV10-1|-|TRBJ2-5
TGCGCCAGCAGTGATACGGGCGGTGGATATGAGACCCAGTACTTC
CASSDTGGGYETQYF
>-|TRBV6-1|TRBD1|TRBJ2-7
TGTGCCAGCAGTCAGCCGGGACAGGGGACCGAGCAGTACTTC
CASSQPGQGTEQYF
>-|TRBV20-1|TRBD2|TRBJ2-5
TGCAGTGCTTTTGGACTAGCGGGGATCCAAGAGACCCAGTACTTC
CSAFGLAGIQETQYF
>-|TRBV7-9|TRBD1|TRBJ2-1
TGTGCCAGGAGCAAAACGGGACAGGGACCGAACAATGAGCAGTTCTTC
CARSKTGQGPNNEQFF
>few|TRBV12-3/TRBV12-4|-|TRBJ1-2
TGTGCCAGCAGTTGGGAAGGGGACTATGGCTACACCTTC
CASSWEGDYGYTF
>many|TRBV20-1|TRBD1|TRBJ1-1
TGCAGTGCTAGGCGTACAGGGGGAAACACTGAAGCTTTCTTT
CSARRTGGNTEAFF
>-|TRBV5-1|-|TRBJ1-5
TGCGCCAGCAGCTCGGGTCCCGGGACACAGAATCAGCCCCAGCATTTT
CASSSGPGTQNQPQHF
>once|TRBV9|TRBD2|TRBJ2-1
TGTGCCAGCAGCGTAATCGGACTAGCGGGTGAGCAGTTCTTC
CASSVIGLAGEQFF
>few|TRBV7-9|-|TRBJ2-2
TGTGCCAGCAACTCCCTCACGTGGGAGCTGTTTTTT
CASNSLTWELFF